These 18 T cell receptor beta chains were all obtained from the same sample, sequenced in a study of T-cell memory formation after mild COVID-19. TCRdb re-derived calls from the 5' RACE reads in MiXCR, one entry per CDR3 protein. The sample contains some 150,000 distinct CDR3 sequences, around 27% of which appear only once. The sample comprised PBMCs or a T cell subset sorted from them (not recorded which). These receptors originate from an adult woman who had mild COVID-19 (a few samples of this study predate the infection). Cell type and time point are not known.

The chain is built from TRBV4-3 and TRBJ2-1; D is ambiguous. Trimming pared 0 bases from V and 4 bases from J, leaving 4 bases between. The CDR3 loop spans 13 amino acids. In germline, CDR1 is LGHNA, CDR2 YSLEER. This CDR3 reads CASSQDSYNEQFF. CDR3 nucleotide sequence: TGCGCCAGCAGCCAAGACTCTTACAATGAGCAGTTCTTC.

The chain joins TRBV9 to TRBJ2-2, with D perhaps TRBD1 (6 bases). Looked up from germline, CDR1 is SGDLS and CDR2 is YYNGEE. The V and J ends lost 5 bases and 6 bases respectively, with 8 bases between them. The CDR3 has 12 amino acids. The CDR3 region has the DNA TGTGCCAGCAGTGCAGGGGCCGGGGAGCTGTTTTTT. Translation: CASSAGAGELFF.

The sample holds a few counts of this clonotype. Written as DNA, the CDR3 is TGCGCCAGCAGCCAAGATAGTCCGGCGCTTGGTCAGCCCCAGCATTTT. The encoded protein is CASSQDSPALGQPQHF. This sequence joins TRBV4-3 and TRBJ1-5; D is undetermined. The CDR3 totals 16 residues. Germline lookup yields CDR1 LGHNA and CDR2 YSLEER. Trimming pared 0 bases from V and 6 bases from J, leaving 15 bases between.

The chain recombines TRBV25-1 with TRBJ2-2; D call uncertain. The CDR3 extends over 15 amino acids. Germline CDR1 MGHDK, CDR2 SYGVNS. The V end lost 4 bases, the J end lost 0 bases, and 9 bases lay between the germline ends. CDR3 nucleotide sequence: TGTGCCAGCAGTGCATCAGCCGCGAACACCGGGGAGCTGTTTTTT. Amino acids: CASSASAANTGELFF.

The chain is built from TRBV5-1 and TRBJ2-7; 8 nucleotides agree with TRBD2. CDR3 length equals 15 residues. Unmatched junction bases numbered 12, after V lost 3 bases and J lost 7 bases. Germline loops: CDR1 SGHRS, CDR2 YFSETQ. CDR3 in DNA: TGCGCCAGCAGCTGGACAAGCGGGAGTGGGGGAGAGCAGTACTTC. It encodes CASSWTSGSGGEQYF.

This clonotype was picked up a small number of times. The gene calls are TRBV2 and TRBJ2-7, with TRBD1 matching over 9 bases. Trimming cost V 4 bases and J 4 bases; bases outside gene matches: 8. Germline CDR1 and CDR2: SNHLY and FYNNEI. The CDR3 is made up of 15 amino acids. This CDR3 is CASSVAPGQGYEQYF. The CDR3 nucleotides read TGTGCCAGCAGTGTTGCCCCGGGACAGGGTTACGAGCAGTACTTC.

V and J are TRBV14 and TRBJ2-1; D is unclear. Deletions cut 0 bases from V and 4 bases from J, with 16 bases between. Germline CDR1 SGHDN, CDR2 FVKESK. The CDR3 consists of 17 residues. Here the CDR3 DNA reads TGTGCCAGCAGCCAAGAAATAGGCTGGGAACTGTACAATGAGCAGTTCTTC. Its translation is CASSQEIGWELYNEQFF.

This clonotype was seen a few times. The rearrangement links TRBV5-5 to TRBJ2-1, with D uncertain. With 2 bases removed from V and 10 bases from J, the gap between germline ends came to 10 bases. CDR1 is SGHKS and CDR2 is YYEKEE in the germline V gene (reference sequence). This CDR3 has 12 residues. DNA of the CDR3: TGTGCCAGCAGCTTCCGAGACATAGAGCAGTTCTTC. It translates to CASSFRDIEQFF.

The chain links TRBV29-1 to TRBJ1-5; tentatively, D is TRBD1 (5 bases). Germline loops: CDR1 SQVTM, CDR2 ANQGSEA. The CDR3 totals 13 residues. V dropped 5 bases and J dropped 1 base, with 9 bases sitting between them. CDR3 nucleotide sequence: TGCAGCGTTCAACAGGCGAGCAATCAGCCCCAGCATTTT. It encodes CSVQQASNQPQHF.

The V call is TRBV19, the J call TRBJ1-1; D not resolved. The CDR3 is 15 residues long. The V end was cut by 3 bases, the J end by 2 bases, with 13 bases between. The germline CDR1 and CDR2 sequences are LNHDA and SQIVND (reference sequence). In DNA, the CDR3 is TGTGCCAGTAGTATCAGGACCGGTGGAAACACTGAAGCTTTCTTT. This codes for CASSIRTGGNTEAFF. The whole variable domain, filled in from reference TRBV19 and TRBJ1-1, reads DGGITQSPKYLFRKEGQNVTLSCEQNLNHDAMYWYRQDPGQGLRLIYYSQIVNDFQKGDIAEGYSVSREKKESFPLTVTSAQKNPTAFYLCASSIRTGGNTEAFFGQGTRLTVV.

V is TRBV19 and J is TRBJ1-2, with D perhaps matching TRBD1 (5 bases). The CDR3 has 15 amino acids. Trimming removed 4 bases from V and 6 bases from J, with 18 bases in between. Germline V gives CDR1 LNHDA, CDR2 SQIVND (reference sequence). As DNA, the CDR3 is TGTGCCAGTAGTACCACAGACAGCAGGTCCAATGGCTACACCTTC. Encoded protein: CASSTTDSRSNGYTF.

The CDR3 reads CATSDYGQGETYEQYF. CDR3 DNA sequence: TGTGCCACCAGTGACTACGGACAGGGTGAAACCTACGAGCAGTACTTC. The rearrangement joins TRBV24-1 to TRBJ2-7, with 8 bases fitting TRBD1. The CDR3 length is 16 residues. From germline, CDR1 is KGHDR and CDR2 SFDVKD. V lost 4 bases, J lost 2 bases, and 9 bases stayed unmatched.

The chain has TRBV7-9 and TRBJ1-4; no definite D call. Between the trimmed V and J ends, which lost 1 base and 0 bases, there was a span of 18 bases. Germline loops: CDR1 SEHNR, CDR2 FQNEAQ (reference sequence). This CDR3 region has 19 residues. CDR3 coding DNA: TGTGCCAGCAGCTTAGTCTCCCTTTCGGTCGTCGCAACTAATGAAAAACTGTTTTTT. This gives the protein CASSLVSLSVVATNEKLFF.

The V and J genes are TRBV7-9 and TRBJ2-7; 9 nucleotides agree with TRBD1. CDR3 length: 15 amino acids. V gave up 1 base and J gave up 2 bases; unmatched junction bases: 3. Per germline, CDR1 SEHNR and CDR2 FQNEAQ (reference sequence). The CDR3 region has the DNA TGTGCCAGCAGCTTAGAGGGGACAGGGACCTACGAGCAGTACTTC. Its protein product is CASSLEGTGTYEQYF.

The chain recombines TRBV4-3 with TRBJ2-7; D is uncertain. V was clipped by 8 bases and J by 0 bases, with 14 bases between them. The CDR3 covers 14 residues. The germline gives CDR1 LGHNA, CDR2 YSLEER. The CDR3 reads CASATGASSYEQYF. The CDR3 coding sequence is TGCGCCAGCGCGACGGGCGCCAGCTCCTACGAGCAGTACTTC.

A few counts support this clonotype. J is TRBJ1-2 and V is TRBV12-3 or TRBV12-4, with D perhaps TRBD1 (5 bases). V was trimmed by 6 bases and J by 5 bases, leaving 13 bases between them. CDR3 length equals 13 residues. The chain's CDR3 is CASSSGIGYGYTF. The CDR3 coding sequence is TGTGCCAGCAGCTCAGGGATCGGGTATGGCTACACCTTC.

This clonotype was counted a few times. The gene calls are TRBV20-1 and TRBJ1-1; 9 bases fit TRBD1. J lost 5 bases, V lost 0 bases, and 4 bases had no gene match. Germline CDR1 reads DFQATT; CDR2 reads SNEGSKA (reference sequence). CDR3 size: 14 residues. The CDR3 region is CSAREPGQGTEAFF. Here the CDR3 DNA reads TGCAGTGCTAGAGAACCGGGACAGGGAACTGAAGCTTTCTTT.

The CDR3 is CASSEPDRESNQPQHF. CDR3 DNA sequence: TGTGCCAGCAGTGAACCGGACAGGGAGAGCAATCAGCCCCAGCATTTT. This chain connects TRBV6-4 to TRBJ1-5, with 8 bases identical to TRBD1. CDR3 length equals 16 residues. The trim removed 3 bases at V and 1 base at J, leaving 5 bases unmatched. CDR1 is MRHNA, CDR2 SNTAGT, per germline.